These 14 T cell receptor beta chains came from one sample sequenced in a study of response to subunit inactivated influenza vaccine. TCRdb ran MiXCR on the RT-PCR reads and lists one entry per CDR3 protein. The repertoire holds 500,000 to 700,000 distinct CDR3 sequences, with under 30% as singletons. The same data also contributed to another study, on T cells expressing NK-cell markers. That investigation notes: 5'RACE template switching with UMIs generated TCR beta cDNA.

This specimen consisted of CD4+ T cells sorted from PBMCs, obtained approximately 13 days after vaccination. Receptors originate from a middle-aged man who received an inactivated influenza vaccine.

The CDR3 sequence is CASSQLAGGPRNEQFF. The CDR3, as DNA: TGTGCCAGCAGCCAGTTAGCGGGAGGGCCGCGAAATGAGCAGTTCTTC. The chain recombines TRBV14 with TRBJ2-1; 11 nucleotides agree with TRBD2. Germline V gene lookup returns CDR1 SGHDN and CDR2 FVKESK. This CDR3 is 16 amino acids long. The trim removed 3 bases at V and 7 bases at J, leaving 8 bases unmatched.

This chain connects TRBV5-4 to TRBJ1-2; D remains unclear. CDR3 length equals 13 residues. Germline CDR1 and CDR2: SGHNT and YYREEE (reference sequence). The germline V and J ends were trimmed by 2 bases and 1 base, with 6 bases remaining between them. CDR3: CASSFRVNYGYTF. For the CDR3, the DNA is TGTGCCAGCAGCTTCAGAGTTAACTATGGCTACACCTTC.

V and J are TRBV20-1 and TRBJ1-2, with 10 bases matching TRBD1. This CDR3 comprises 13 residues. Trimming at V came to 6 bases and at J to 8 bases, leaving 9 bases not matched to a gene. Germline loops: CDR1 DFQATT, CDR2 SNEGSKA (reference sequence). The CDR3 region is CSAHRQGARGYTF. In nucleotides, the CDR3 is TGCAGTGCGCACCGACAGGGGGCTCGGGGCTACACCTTC.

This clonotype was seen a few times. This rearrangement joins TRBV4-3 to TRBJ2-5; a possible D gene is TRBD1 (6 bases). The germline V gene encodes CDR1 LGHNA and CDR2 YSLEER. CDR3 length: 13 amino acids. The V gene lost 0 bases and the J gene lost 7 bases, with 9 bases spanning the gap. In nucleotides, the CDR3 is TGCGCCAGCAGCCAAGAGGCCAGGGGGACCCAGTACTTC. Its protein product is CASSQEARGTQYF.

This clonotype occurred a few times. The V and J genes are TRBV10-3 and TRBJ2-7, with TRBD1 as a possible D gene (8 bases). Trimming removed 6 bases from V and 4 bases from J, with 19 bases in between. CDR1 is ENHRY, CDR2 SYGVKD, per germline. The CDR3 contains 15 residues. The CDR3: CAIRRTDRGLYEQYF. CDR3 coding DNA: TGTGCCATCAGGAGAACCGACAGGGGACTATACGAGCAGTACTTC.

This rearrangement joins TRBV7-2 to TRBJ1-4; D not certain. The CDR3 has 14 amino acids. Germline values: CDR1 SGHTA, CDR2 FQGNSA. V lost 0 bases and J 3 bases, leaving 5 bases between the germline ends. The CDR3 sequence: CASSLALANEKLFF. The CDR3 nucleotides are TGTGCCAGCAGCTTAGCGTTGGCTAATGAAAAACTGTTTTTT.

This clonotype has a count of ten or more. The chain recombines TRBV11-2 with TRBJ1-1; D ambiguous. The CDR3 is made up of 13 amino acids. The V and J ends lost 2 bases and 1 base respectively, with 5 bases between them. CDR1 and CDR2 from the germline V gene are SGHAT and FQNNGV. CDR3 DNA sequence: TGTGCCAGCAGCTTAAGGGAGAACACTGAAGCTTTCTTT. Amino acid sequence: CASSLRENTEAFF.

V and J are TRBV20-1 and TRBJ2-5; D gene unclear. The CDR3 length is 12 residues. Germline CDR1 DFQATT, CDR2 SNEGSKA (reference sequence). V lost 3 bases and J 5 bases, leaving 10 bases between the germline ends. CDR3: CSASPAVETQYF. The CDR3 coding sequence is TGCAGTGCTAGCCCCGCTGTCGAGACCCAGTACTTC.

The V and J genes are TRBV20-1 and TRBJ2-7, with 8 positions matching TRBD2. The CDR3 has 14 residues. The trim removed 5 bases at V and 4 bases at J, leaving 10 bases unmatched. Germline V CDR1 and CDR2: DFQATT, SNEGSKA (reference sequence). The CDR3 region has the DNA TGCAGTGCTTCCTCCGGGACTAGTACATACGAGCAGTACTTC. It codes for CSASSGTSTYEQYF.

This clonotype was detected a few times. CDR3 sequence reads: CATSRAGSEQYF. The CDR3, as DNA: TGTGCCACCAGCAGAGCCGGGTCCGAGCAGTACTTC. This chain connects TRBV15 to TRBJ2-7; D is unresolved. The CDR3 has 12 amino acids. With 1 base removed from V and 6 bases from J, the gap between germline ends came to 7 bases. Germline V gene sequence: CDR1 LNHNV, CDR2 YYDKDF (reference sequence). Combining the CDR3 with reference TRBV15 and TRBJ2-7 gives the whole variable domain DAMVIQNPRYQVTQFGKPVTLSCSQTLNHNVMYWYQQKSSQAPKLLFHYYDKDFNNEADTPDNFQSRRPNTSFCFLDIRSPGLGDTAMYLCATSRAGSEQYFGPGTRLTVT.

The CDR3 coding sequence is TGTGCCAGCGTGGGGGGGTTGGGAAAGACCCAGTACTTC. It specifies CASVGGLGKTQYF. The chain links TRBV7-9 to TRBJ2-5; 7 bases are shared with TRBD2. The V gene end was trimmed by 8 bases and the J gene end by 6 bases; junction bases not matched to a gene: 9. The germline V gene has CDR1 SEHNR and CDR2 FQNEAQ (reference sequence). This CDR3 has 13 residues. The full variable domain, rest sourced from reference TRBV7-9 and TRBJ2-5, is DTGVSQNPRHKITKRGQNVTFRCDPISEHNRLYWYRQTLGQGPEFLTYFQNEAQLEKSRLLSDRFSAERPKGSFSTLEIQRTEQGDSAMYLCASVGGLGKTQYFGPGTRLLVL.

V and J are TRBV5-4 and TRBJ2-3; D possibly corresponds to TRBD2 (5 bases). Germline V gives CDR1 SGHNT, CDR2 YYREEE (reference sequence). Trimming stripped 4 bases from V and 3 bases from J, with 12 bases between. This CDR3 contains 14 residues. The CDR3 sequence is CASSEQRNTDTQYF. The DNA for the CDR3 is TGTGCCAGCAGCGAACAGCGGAATACAGATACGCAGTATTTT.

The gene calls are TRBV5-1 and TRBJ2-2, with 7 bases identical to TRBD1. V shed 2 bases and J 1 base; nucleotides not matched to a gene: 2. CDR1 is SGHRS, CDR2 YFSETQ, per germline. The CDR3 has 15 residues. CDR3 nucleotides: TGCGCCAGCAGCTTCGGACAGGAGAACACCGGGGAGCTGTTTTTT. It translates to CASSFGQENTGELFF.

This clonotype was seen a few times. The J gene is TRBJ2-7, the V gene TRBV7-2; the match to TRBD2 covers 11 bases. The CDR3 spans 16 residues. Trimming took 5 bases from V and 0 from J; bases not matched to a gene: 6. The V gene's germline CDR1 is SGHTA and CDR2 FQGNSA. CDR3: CASSPTSGSLSYEQYF. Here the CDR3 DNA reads TGTGCCAGCAGCCCAACTAGCGGGAGCCTCTCCTACGAGCAGTACTTC.